Listed below are T cell receptor beta chains from one sample, sequenced in a study of CD8 T cells in ankylosing spondylitis. TCRdb reanalysed the 5' RACE reads using MiXCR and keeps one entry per CDR3 protein. The table records about 700,000 distinct CDR3 sequences, around 20% of them present only once. Sequencing was performed on blood, either unsorted or a sorted T cell fraction (not recorded which). The origin of the receptors is a male donor with ankylosing spondylitis. Each CDR3 is given with its conserved first and last residue. The D gene is left open where the match is weak. Size is omitted from some rows. Given values are once, few, many or a class for expanded clones.

size: .
J: TRBJ1-1
D: .
V: TRBV19
CDR3: CATRRLMYTEAFF
DNA: TGTGCCACGCGGCGGTTGATGTACACTGAAGCTTTCTTT

size: .
J: TRBJ2-3
D: TRBD1
V: TRBV9
CDR3: CASSQPGQVSDTQYF
DNA: TGTGCCAGCAGCCAACCGGGACAGGTCTCAGATACGCAGTATTTT

size: few
J: TRBJ2-7
D: TRBD2
V: TRBV3-1
CDR3: CASSRGTIGGAYEQYF
DNA: TGTGCCAGCAGCCGAGGGACTATCGGGGGGGCCTACGAGCAGTACTTC

size: .
J: TRBJ1-2
D: .
V: TRBV28
CDR3: CASSFAAWEEGYTF
DNA: TGTGCCAGCAGTTTCGCGGCCTGGGAGGAGGGCTACACCTTC

size: few
J: TRBJ2-2
D: TRBD2
V: TRBV20-1
CDR3: CSAYPSGRNTGELFF
DNA: TGCAGTGCTTACCCTAGCGGGAGGAACACCGGGGAGCTGTTTTTT

size: .
J: TRBJ1-2
D: .
V: TRBV3-1
CDR3: CASSQDLTTAYGYTF
DNA: TGTGCCAGCAGCCAAGACTTGACAACGGCCTATGGCTACACCTTC

size: .
J: TRBJ2-7
D: .
V: TRBV20-1
CDR3: CSAGGSGDRYYEQYF
DNA: TGCAGTGCGGGAGGGTCGGGGGACAGATACTACGAGCAGTACTTC

size: few
J: TRBJ1-1
D: .
V: TRBV27
CDR3: CASSFRNAWNTEAFF
DNA: TGTGCCAGCAGTTTTCGTAACGCGTGGAACACTGAAGCTTTCTTT

size: few
J: TRBJ2-7
D: .
V: TRBV4-1
CDR3: CASSQEGLPGPETEQYF
DNA: TGCGCCAGCAGCCAAGAGGGGTTGCCGGGACCGGAGACCGAGCAGTACTTC

size: few
J: TRBJ1-1
D: .
V: TRBV12-5
CDR3: CASGFYGYTEAFF
DNA: TGTGCTAGTGGTTTTTATGGGTACACTGAAGCTTTCTTT

size: few
J: TRBJ1-1
D: .
V: TRBV20-1
CDR3: CSAREFKKNTEAFF
DNA: TGCAGTGCTAGAGAATTTAAGAAGAACACTGAAGCTTTCTTT

size: few
J: TRBJ2-1
D: TRBD1
V: TRBV29-1
CDR3: CSALDRGANEQFF
DNA: TGCAGCGCCCTGGACAGGGGGGCCAATGAGCAGTTCTTC

size: .
J: TRBJ2-3
D: .
V: TRBV29-1
CDR3: CSVELPGGKTDTQYF
DNA: TGCAGCGTTGAACTTCCAGGGGGGAAGACAGATACGCAGTATTTT

size: many
J: TRBJ2-1
D: .
V: TRBV12-3/TRBV12-4
CDR3: CASRRTEGSNEQFF
DNA: TGTGCCAGCAGACGGACAGAGGGGTCCAATGAGCAGTTCTTC

size: few
J: TRBJ2-7
D: TRBD1
V: TRBV20-1
CDR3: CSARDRQGVHEQYF
DNA: TGCAGTGCTAGAGATAGGCAGGGGGTTCACGAGCAGTACTTC

size: .
J: TRBJ2-1
D: TRBD2
V: TRBV20-1
CDR3: CSASSRLAGGGEQFF
DNA: TGCAGTGCTAGTAGTCGACTAGCGGGAGGGGGTGAGCAGTTCTTC

size: many
J: TRBJ2-7
D: .
V: TRBV20-1
CDR3: CSARLLSGDSYEQYF
DNA: TGCAGTGCTAGACTCCTTAGCGGGGACAGCTACGAGCAGTACTTC

size: .
J: TRBJ1-1
D: .
V: TRBV12-3/TRBV12-4
CDR3: CASSLATYTEAFF
DNA: TGTGCCAGCAGTTTAGCCACATACACTGAAGCTTTCTTT

size: many
J: TRBJ2-3
D: TRBD2
V: TRBV12-3/TRBV12-4
CDR3: CASSQLAGGTDTQYF
DNA: TGTGCCAGCAGTCAACTAGCGGGAGGGACAGATACGCAGTATTTT

size: few
J: TRBJ2-5
D: .
V: TRBV20-1
CDR3: CSAKPPRGGEGFLQETQYF
DNA: TGCAGTGCTAAACCGCCCCGAGGGGGGGAAGGGTTCCTCCAAGAGACCCAGTACTTC

size: .
J: TRBJ2-1
D: TRBD2
V: TRBV5-6
CDR3: CASSLQLQRGYNEQFF
DNA: TGTGCCAGCAGCTTGCAGCTCCAGCGGGGATACAATGAGCAGTTCTTC

size: .
J: TRBJ1-2
D: TRBD1
V: TRBV11-2
CDR3: CASREQQGAYGYTF
DNA: TGTGCCAGCAGAGAACAACAGGGGGCATATGGCTACACCTTC

size: many
J: TRBJ1-5
D: TRBD1
V: TRBV12-3/TRBV12-4
CDR3: CASSRTGGSDQPQHF
DNA: TGTGCCAGCAGTCGGACAGGAGGTTCCGATCAGCCCCAGCATTTT

size: .
J: TRBJ2-7
D: TRBD1
V: TRBV29-1
CDR3: CSAKPGQGDEQYF
DNA: TGCAGCGCAAAACCGGGACAGGGAGACGAGCAGTACTTC

size: few
J: TRBJ2-5
D: TRBD2
V: TRBV20-1
CDR3: CSAWVAGGGETQYF
DNA: TGCAGTGCCTGGGTAGCGGGGGGCGGGGAGACCCAGTACTTC

size: many
J: TRBJ2-7
D: TRBD2
V: TRBV20-1
CDR3: CSAESGSVAYEQYF
DNA: TGCAGTGCCGAAAGCGGGAGTGTTGCCTACGAGCAGTACTTC

size: few
J: TRBJ1-2
D: TRBD1
V: TRBV20-1
CDR3: CSARGTGMQGYTF
DNA: TGCAGTGCTAGAGGGACAGGGATGCAAGGCTACACCTTC

size: few
J: TRBJ1-1
D: .
V: TRBV12-3/TRBV12-4
CDR3: CASSFMSPSVAFF
DNA: TGTGCCAGCAGTTTTATGTCTCCAAGTGTAGCTTTCTTT

size: many
J: TRBJ2-7
D: TRBD1
V: TRBV12-3/TRBV12-4
CDR3: CASSQGTAYEQYF
DNA: TGTGCCAGCAGTCAAGGGACAGCCTACGAGCAGTACTTC

size: many
J: TRBJ2-7
D: .
V: TRBV9
CDR3: CASSVAGQSYEQYF
DNA: TGTGCCAGCAGCGTAGCCGGACAGTCCTACGAGCAGTACTTC

size: .
J: TRBJ2-3
D: TRBD2
V: TRBV6-2/TRBV6-3
CDR3: CASHGPREGDTQYF
DNA: TGTGCCAGTCACGGGCCCCGGGAGGGAGATACGCAGTATTTT

size: .
J: TRBJ2-2
D: .
V: TRBV5-1
CDR3: CASSLVQTNTGELFF
DNA: TGCGCCAGCAGCTTGGTCCAGACGAACACCGGGGAGCTGTTTTTT

size: few
J: TRBJ2-1
D: TRBD2
V: TRBV19
CDR3: CASSKLAGVGDEQFF
DNA: TGTGCCAGTAGTAAGTTAGCGGGGGTTGGGGATGAGCAGTTCTTC

size: few
J: TRBJ2-7
D: .
V: TRBV20-1
CDR3: CSARDAGKDRGEQYF
DNA: TGCAGTGCTAGAGATGCGGGAAAGGATAGGGGGGAGCAGTACTTC

size: .
J: TRBJ1-1
D: .
V: TRBV24-1
CDR3: CATSDGQGVEAFF
DNA: TGTGCCACCAGTGATGGGCAGGGCGTAGAAGCTTTCTTT

size: .
J: TRBJ2-7
D: .
V: TRBV12-3/TRBV12-4
CDR3: CASSFAEQAPYEQYF
DNA: TGTGCCAGCAGTTTTGCGGAACAGGCCCCCTACGAGCAGTACTTC

size: .
J: TRBJ1-2
D: .
V: TRBV29-1
CDR3: CSVEDVDSPVYGYTF
DNA: TGCAGCGTTGAAGATGTGGACAGCCCGGTCTATGGCTACACCTTC

size: few
J: TRBJ2-1
D: TRBD2
V: TRBV12-3/TRBV12-4
CDR3: CASILSGSLPNEQFF
DNA: TGTGCCAGCATCCTTAGCGGGAGTTTACCCAATGAGCAGTTCTTC

size: .
J: TRBJ2-3
D: .
V: TRBV24-1
CDR3: CATSAGTTDTQYF
DNA: TGTGCCACCAGTGCGGGGACCACAGATACGCAGTATTTT

size: .
J: TRBJ2-2
D: TRBD2
V: TRBV11-2
CDR3: CASSPLGREGRGELFF
DNA: TGTGCCAGCAGCCCCCTGGGGCGGGAGGGCCGCGGGGAGCTGTTTTTT

size: many
J: TRBJ2-3
D: .
V: TRBV12-3/TRBV12-4
CDR3: CASRQGGTDTQYF
DNA: TGTGCCAGCAGGCAGGGTGGTACAGATACGCAGTATTTT

size: few
J: TRBJ1-4
D: .
V: TRBV27
CDR3: CASSSETGSQEKLFF
DNA: TGTGCCAGCAGTTCCGAAACAGGGAGTCAGGAAAAACTGTTTTTT

size: few
J: TRBJ2-7
D: TRBD1
V: TRBV12-3/TRBV12-4
CDR3: CASSAGTGGSYEQYF
DNA: TGTGCCAGCAGTGCCGGGACAGGGGGATCCTACGAGCAGTACTTC

size: few
J: TRBJ2-3
D: TRBD2
V: TRBV6-6
CDR3: CASSYSTSSSHTQYF
DNA: TGTGCCAGCAGTTACTCGACTAGCAGCAGTCATACGCAGTATTTT

size: few
J: TRBJ2-1
D: .
V: TRBV12-3/TRBV12-4
CDR3: CASSSVGDGNYNEQFF
DNA: TGTGCCAGCAGTTCGGTGGGGGACGGCAACTACAATGAGCAGTTCTTC

size: few
J: TRBJ2-7
D: .
V: TRBV27
CDR3: CASEVAPGGGYEQYF
DNA: TGTGCCAGCGAAGTGGCGCCAGGGGGAGGGTACGAGCAGTACTTC

size: .
J: TRBJ2-2
D: .
V: TRBV20-1
CDR3: CSAPSANTGELFF
DNA: TGCAGTGCTCCTAGCGCGAACACCGGGGAGCTGTTTTTT

size: .
J: TRBJ2-1
D: TRBD1
V: TRBV20-1
CDR3: CSAAGTGARNEQFF
DNA: TGCAGTGCCGCCGGGACAGGGGCGAGGAATGAGCAGTTCTTC

size: few
J: TRBJ2-1
D: TRBD2
V: TRBV3-1
CDR3: CASSQALLAASYNEQFF
DNA: TGTGCCAGCAGCCAGGCACTCCTAGCGGCTTCCTACAATGAGCAGTTCTTC

size: .
J: TRBJ2-3
D: .
V: TRBV12-3/TRBV12-4
CDR3: CASSWLAWSTDTQYF
DNA: TGTGCCAGCAGTTGGCTAGCGTGGTCAACAGATACGCAGTATTTT

size: many
J: TRBJ2-3
D: TRBD2
V: TRBV5-1
CDR3: CASSLAPTSGADTQYF
DNA: TGCGCCAGCAGCTTAGCGCCGACTAGCGGGGCAGATACGCAGTATTTT

size: few
J: TRBJ2-4
D: .
V: TRBV6-2/TRBV6-3
CDR3: CASSLRDIRNIQYF
DNA: TGTGCCAGCAGTCTCCGGGACATCAGAAACATTCAGTACTTC

size: many
J: TRBJ2-7
D: .
V: TRBV5-1
CDR3: CASSLTLDYEQYF
DNA: TGCGCCAGCAGCCTGACTCTGGACTACGAGCAGTACTTC

size: once
J: TRBJ2-2
D: .
V: TRBV4-3
CDR3: CASSQDPAANTGELFF
DNA: TGCGCCAGCAGCCAAGACCCCGCGGCGAACACCGGGGAGCTGTTTTTT

size: .
J: TRBJ2-5
D: .
V: TRBV29-1
CDR3: CSVEAGKVGETQYF
DNA: TGCAGCGTTGAAGCAGGGAAGGTTGGGGAGACCCAGTACTTC